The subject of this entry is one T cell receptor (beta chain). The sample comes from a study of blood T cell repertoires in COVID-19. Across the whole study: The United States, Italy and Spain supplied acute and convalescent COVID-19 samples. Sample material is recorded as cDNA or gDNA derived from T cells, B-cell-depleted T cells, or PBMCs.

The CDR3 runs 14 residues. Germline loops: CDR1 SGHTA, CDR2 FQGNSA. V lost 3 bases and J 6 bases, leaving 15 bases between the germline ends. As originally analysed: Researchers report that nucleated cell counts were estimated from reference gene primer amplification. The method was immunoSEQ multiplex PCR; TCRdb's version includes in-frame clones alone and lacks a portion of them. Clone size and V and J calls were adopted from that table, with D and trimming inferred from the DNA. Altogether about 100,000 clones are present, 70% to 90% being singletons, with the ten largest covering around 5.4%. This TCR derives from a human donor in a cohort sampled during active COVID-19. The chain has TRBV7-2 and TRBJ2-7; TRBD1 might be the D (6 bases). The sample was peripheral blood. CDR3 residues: CASSLPGGWSEQYF. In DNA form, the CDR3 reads TGTGCCAGCAGCTTGCCTGGGGGCTGGTCCGAGCAGTACTTC.